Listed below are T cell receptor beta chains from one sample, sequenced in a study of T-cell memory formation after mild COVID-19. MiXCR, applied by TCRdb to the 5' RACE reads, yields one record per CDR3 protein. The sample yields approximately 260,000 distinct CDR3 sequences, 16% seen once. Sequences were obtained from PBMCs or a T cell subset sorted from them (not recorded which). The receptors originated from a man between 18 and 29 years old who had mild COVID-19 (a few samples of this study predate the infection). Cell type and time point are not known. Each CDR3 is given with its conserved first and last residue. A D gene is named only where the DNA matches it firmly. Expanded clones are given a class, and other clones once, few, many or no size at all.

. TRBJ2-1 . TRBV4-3 CASSQDQLYNEQFF TGCGCCAGCAGCCAAGATCAACTCTACAATGAGCAGTTCTTC
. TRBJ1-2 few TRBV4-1 CASSQGDGANYGYTF TGCGCCAGCAGCCAAGGGGACGGCGCTAACTATGGCTACACCTTC
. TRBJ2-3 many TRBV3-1 CASSQGDTQYF TGTGCCAGCAGTCAGGGGGATACGCAGTATTTT
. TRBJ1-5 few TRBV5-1 CASSFSSDGNQPQHF TGCGCCAGCAGCTTTAGTTCAGATGGCAATCAGCCCCAGCATTTT
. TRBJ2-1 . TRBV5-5 CASSLWQERNEQFF TGTGCCAGCAGCTTGTGGCAGGAAAGGAATGAGCAGTTCTTC
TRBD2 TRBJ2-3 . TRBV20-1 CSARVRTSGTDTQYF TGCAGTGCTAGAGTGAGGACTAGCGGTACAGATACGCAGTATTTT
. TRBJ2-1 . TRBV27 CASSLVVRNEQFF TGTGCCAGCAGTTTAGTAGTACGCAATGAGCAGTTCTTC
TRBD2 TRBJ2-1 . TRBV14 CASRLGGSYNEQFF TGTGCCAGCAGATTGGGGGGGTCCTACAATGAGCAGTTCTTC
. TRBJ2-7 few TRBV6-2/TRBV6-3 CASSQNRDPYEQYF TGTGCCAGCAGCCAAAACAGGGACCCCTACGAGCAGTACTTC
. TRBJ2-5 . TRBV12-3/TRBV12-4 CASSLGSGGQSETQYF TGTGCCAGCAGTTTAGGATCAGGGGGGCAATCAGAGACCCAGTACTTC
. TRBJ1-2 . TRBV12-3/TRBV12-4 CASRVPPGPGYTF TGTGCCAGCAGAGTCCCCCCAGGGCCTGGCTACACCTTC
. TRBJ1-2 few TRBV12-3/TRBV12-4 CASSPEADYGYTF TGTGCCAGCAGTCCCGAAGCGGACTATGGCTACACCTTC
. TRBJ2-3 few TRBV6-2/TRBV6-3 CASSSTTISTDTQYF TGTGCCAGCAGTTCGACGACAATATCGACAGATACGCAGTATTTT
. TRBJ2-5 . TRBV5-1 CASQDQRETQYF TGCGCCAGCCAAGACCAGAGAGAGACCCAGTACTTC
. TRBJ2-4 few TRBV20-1 CSASALAKNIQYF TGCAGTGCTTCCGCTTTAGCCAAAAACATTCAGTACTTC
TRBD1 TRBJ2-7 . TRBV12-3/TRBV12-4 CASSGQAASSYEQYF TGTGCCAGCAGTGGACAGGCCGCCAGCTCCTACGAGCAGTACTTC
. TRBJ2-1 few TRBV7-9 CASRSRNNEQFF TGTGCCAGCCGATCACGGAACAATGAGCAGTTCTTC
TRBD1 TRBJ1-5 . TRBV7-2 CASSPDGTGSNQPQHF TGTGCCAGCAGCCCAGACGGGACAGGTAGCAATCAGCCCCAGCATTTT
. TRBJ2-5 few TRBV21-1 CASRYTAVGETQYF TGTGCCAGCAGGTATACGGCAGTCGGAGAGACCCAGTACTTC
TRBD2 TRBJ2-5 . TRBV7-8 CASSSSGGLHTQYF TGTGCCAGCAGCTCTAGCGGGGGCCTACACACCCAGTACTTC
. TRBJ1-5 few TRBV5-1 CASSQTGENQPQHF TGCGCCAGCAGTCAGACAGGAGAAAATCAGCCCCAGCATTTT
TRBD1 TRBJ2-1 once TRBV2 CASSEVYRGEFF TGTGCCAGCAGTGAAGTGTACAGGGGAGAGTTCTTC
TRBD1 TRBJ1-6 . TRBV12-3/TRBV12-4 CASSLRTGLGSPLHF TGTGCCAGCAGTTTACGGACAGGGTTGGGATCACCCCTCCACTTT
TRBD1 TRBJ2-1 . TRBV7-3 CASSTGGSSYNEQFF TGTGCCAGCAGCACAGGGGGAAGCTCCTACAATGAGCAGTTCTTC
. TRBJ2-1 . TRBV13 CASSLFLGKDEQFF TGTGCCAGCAGCTTATTCCTAGGGAAGGATGAGCAGTTCTTC
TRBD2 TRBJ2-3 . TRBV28 CAREAGGPSSTDTQYF TGTGCCAGGGAAGCGGGGGGACCTTCTAGCACAGATACGCAGTATTTT